These 30 T cell receptor beta chains were all obtained from the same sample, sequenced in a study of T-cell reconstitution after alpha-beta-depleted transplantation in children. Unique molecular identifiers were incorporated during preparation of the TCRbeta library. One entry per CDR3 protein, called by TCRdb with MiXCR from the PCR reads. The sample records 800,000 to 1,000,000 distinct CDR3 sequences, less than 30% being singletons. The specimen was PBMCs, mostly from graft donor cells, collected 360 days after TCRalphabeta/CD19-depleted stem cell transplant. These receptors all come from a boy younger than two who had a stem cell transplant for SCID, so the T cells may come from the graft donor.

The V gene is TRBV11-2, the J gene TRBJ1-2; D possibly corresponds to TRBD1 (6 bases). V was pared by 5 bases and J by 3 bases, with 10 bases between. The V gene's germline CDR1 is SGHAT and CDR2 FQNNGV. CDR3 size: 13 residues. CDR3 in DNA: TGTGCCAGCAGCCCGGACAGCCACTATGGCTACACCTTC. Translation gives CASSPDSHYGYTF.

This sequence joins TRBV12-3 or TRBV12-4 and TRBJ2-6, with no clear D. There are 14 residues in the CDR3. Trimming removed 0 bases at V and 4 bases at J, with 4 bases between. CDR3 nucleotide sequence: TGTGCCAGCAGTTTAGCGGTAGGGGCCAACGTCCTGACTTTC. Residues: CASSLAVGANVLTF.

The table lists this clonotype with a few counts. The V call is TRBV12-3 or TRBV12-4, the J call TRBJ1-1, with D uncertain. V was clipped by 3 bases and J by 0 bases, with 11 bases between them. The CDR3 spans 15 residues. CDR3 residues: CASSLKPNLNTEAFF. CDR3 bases: TGTGCCAGCAGTTTGAAGCCCAATTTGAACACTGAAGCTTTCTTT.

This rearrangement joins TRBV4-2 to TRBJ1-2; the D gene is possibly TRBD1 (5 bases). This CDR3 region has 15 residues. CDR1 LGHNA and CDR2 YNFKEQ come from the germline V gene. Trimming shortened V by 0 bases and J by 2 bases, and 10 bases separated the two germline ends. CDR3 DNA: TGTGCCAGCAGCCAAGATCACGGGGCAAACTATGGCTACACCTTC. This gives the protein CASSQDHGANYGYTF.

This clonotype has a handful of counts. The CDR3 sequence is CASTPRPKPYEQYF. The CDR3, as DNA: TGTGCCAGCACCCCCCGGCCAAAGCCCTACGAGCAGTACTTC. This chain uses TRBV2 with TRBJ2-7, with D uncertain. Germline V gives CDR1 SNHLY, CDR2 FYNNEI. The V end was cut by 7 bases, the J end by 2 bases, with 15 bases between. The CDR3 length is 14 residues.

This clonotype was picked up a small number of times. The rearrangement uses TRBV4-1 and TRBJ2-5; the match to TRBD1 covers 7 bases. CDR1 MGHRA and CDR2 YSYEKL come from the germline V gene. J lost 3 bases, V lost 3 bases, and 13 bases had no gene match. The CDR3 is 17 residues long. CDR3 protein: CASSQSPPGQRKETQYF. As DNA, the CDR3 is TGCGCCAGCAGCCAGAGTCCACCGGGACAGAGAAAAGAGACCCAGTACTTC.

This clonotype was detected only a few times. The genes are TRBV9 and TRBJ2-1; TRBD1 matches 7 bases. V shed 3 bases, J shed 2 bases, and the junction held 11 bases outside the gene matches. CDR1 and CDR2 (germline): SGDLS, YYNGEE. There are 17 residues in the CDR3. CDR3 residues: CASSGTGPLITYNEQFF. CDR3 DNA: TGTGCCAGCAGCGGGACAGGACCTCTGATAACCTACAATGAGCAGTTCTTC.

This clonotype was seen many times. The chain employs TRBV12-3 or TRBV12-4 and TRBJ2-1, with 16 positions matching TRBD2. This CDR3 spans 15 amino acids. With V trimmed by 6 bases and J by 8 bases, 4 bases remained unmatched. This CDR3 reads CASSPGLAGGDEQFF. CDR3 nucleotides: TGTGCCAGCAGCCCGGGACTAGCGGGGGGGGATGAGCAGTTCTTC.

This clonotype has just a few counts. The V and J genes are TRBV24-1 and TRBJ2-7, with 10 bases matching TRBD1. CDR1 is KGHDR and CDR2 is SFDVKD in the germline V gene. The CDR3 consists of 15 residues. J lost 3 bases, V lost 2 bases, and 3 bases had no gene match. The CDR3: CATSDSWDRGYEQYF. The CDR3 nucleotides are TGTGCCACCAGTGATTCGTGGGACAGGGGCTACGAGCAGTACTTC.

The chain employs TRBV24-1 and TRBJ2-1, with D perhaps assigned TRBD1 or TRBD2 (5 bases each). V dropped 9 bases and J dropped 7 bases, with 18 bases sitting between them. The CDR3 has 14 residues. Germline values: CDR1 KGHDR, CDR2 SFDVKD. The CDR3: CATGRGPWGNEQFF. The CDR3 nucleotides are TGTGCCACCGGTCGGGGCCCCTGGGGGAATGAGCAGTTCTTC.

V is TRBV2 and J is TRBJ1-1; the D is unclear. CDR3 length: 11 residues. Between the trimmed V and J ends, which lost 10 bases and 5 bases, there was a span of 11 bases. CDR1 and CDR2 (germline): SNHLY, FYNNEI. The CDR3 DNA sequence: TGTGCCATCCTATTGGGAACTGAAGCTTTCTTT. Translating it yields CAILLGTEAFF.

This clonotype was recorded a few times. The chain has TRBV10-2 and TRBJ1-5, with unresolved D. Trimming pared 3 bases from V and 6 bases from J, leaving 12 bases between. Germline-derived CDR1 and CDR2 are WSHSY and SAAADI. The CDR3 has 14 amino acids. The CDR3 DNA is TGCGCCAGCAGTGATACTTATTTGGGTCAGCCCCAGCATTTT. It yields the protein CASSDTYLGQPQHF.

Concerning this clonotype itself: An end of the junction does not agree with germline; a read error may underlie this. The V call is TRBV6-1, the J call TRBJ1-6; D gene uncertain. The germline CDR1 and CDR2 sequences are MNHNS and SASEGT. The length of the CDR3 is 13 residues. In DNA, the CDR3 is TGTGCCAGCAGGAGTGGATCACGGGCGTCTTTGGACTTT. Its protein is CASRSGSRASLDF.

The chain carries TRBV18 and TRBJ1-2, with 12 bases identical to TRBD1. V gave up 6 bases and J gave up 4 bases; unmatched junction bases: 6. CDR3 length: 15 amino acids. Germline CDR1 and CDR2: KGHSH and LQKENI. CDR3 nucleotide sequence: TGTGCCAGCTCTAGGGACAGGGGGCCACTCTATGGCTACACCTTC. As protein: CASSRDRGPLYGYTF.

This clonotype was seen more than once but under ten times. V is TRBV5-1 and J is TRBJ2-3, with D maybe TRBD2 (5 bases). Germline-derived CDR1 and CDR2 are SGHRS and YFSETQ. The germline V and J ends were trimmed by 4 bases and 8 bases, with 11 bases remaining between them. The CDR3 extends over 12 amino acids. The DNA for the CDR3 is TGCGCCAGCAGCCCCGGGATCACTACGCAGTATTTT. This gives the protein CASSPGITTQYF.

J is TRBJ1-1 and V is TRBV28, with D hard to call. This CDR3 is 14 amino acids long. V lost 5 bases, J lost 10 bases, and 20 bases lay in between. The germline CDR1 and CDR2 sequences are MDHEN and SYDVKM. The CDR3 DNA sequence: TGTGCCAGCAGTGATAACCCCGTCACTGAGGGAGCTTTCTTT. Translation: CASSDNPVTEGAFF.

The gene calls are TRBV5-1 and TRBJ2-3, with 8 bases matching TRBD1. Trimming removed 2 bases from V and 4 bases from J; junction bases left unmatched: 9. The germline V gene has CDR1 SGHRS and CDR2 YFSETQ. CDR3 size: 16 residues. In nucleotides, the CDR3 is TGCGCCAGCAGCTTAGAAAGGGCAGGGGGCTCAGATACGCAGTATTTT. Residues: CASSLERAGGSDTQYF.

V usage is TRBV7-8 and J usage is TRBJ2-3; D possibly corresponds to TRBD2 (6 bases). Germline V gene sequence: CDR1 SGHVS, CDR2 FQNEAQ. V was clipped by 3 bases and J by 2 bases, with 21 bases between them. The CDR3 extends over 18 amino acids. CDR3 DNA sequence: TGTGCCAGCAGCTTTGGCCGTCTGGGGGGACGCCACACAGATACGCAGTATTTT. Its translation is CASSFGRLGGRHTDTQYF.

The chain employs TRBV11-2 and TRBJ2-1, with D possibly matching TRBD2 (5 bases). Trimming pared 5 bases from V and 4 bases from J, leaving 24 bases between. This CDR3 is 18 amino acids long. In germline, CDR1 is SGHAT, CDR2 FQNNGV. The CDR3 sequence: CASSRPGEGRSLYNEQFF. CDR3 bases: TGTGCCAGCAGCCGTCCTGGAGAGGGCCGCTCTCTTTACAATGAGCAGTTCTTC.

This sequence joins TRBV10-2 and TRBJ2-2, with a possible D match to TRBD2 (5 bases). The CDR3 contains 16 residues. V was cut by 6 bases and J by 1 base, with 15 bases left in between. Germline CDR1 WSHSY, CDR2 SAAADI. The CDR3 spells CASRAPGSQNTGELFF. CDR3 DNA sequence: TGCGCCAGCAGGGCCCCGGGGTCACAGAACACCGGGGAGCTGTTTTTT.

The V and J genes are TRBV7-3 and TRBJ2-7, with D possibly being TRBD1 (5 bases). This CDR3 comprises 15 residues. The V end was cut by 1 base, the J end by 2 bases, with 12 bases between. CDR1 and CDR2 (germline): SGHTA, FQGTGA. This CDR3 reads CASSLSAGKAYEQYF. The CDR3 DNA is TGTGCCAGCAGCTTAAGCGCAGGGAAGGCCTACGAGCAGTACTTC.

This clonotype was recorded a few times. V usage is TRBV12-3 or TRBV12-4 and J usage is TRBJ1-1; D unclear. V was cut by 6 bases and J by 5 bases, with 16 bases left in between. This CDR3 comprises 14 residues. CDR3 sequence (DNA): TGTGCCAGCAGAGCTCTTAGGGCGTCAACTGAAGCTTTCTTT. It is translated as CASRALRASTEAFF.

The gene calls are TRBV27 and TRBJ2-5; the match to TRBD1 covers 7 bases. After removal of 5 bases from V and 2 bases from J, the junction contained 5 bases not matched to a gene. Per the germline V gene, CDR1 is MNHEY and CDR2 is SMNVEV (reference sequence). The CDR3 runs to 14 residues. CDR3 region: CASSPLGQQETQYF. CDR3 sequence (DNA): TGTGCCAGCAGTCCCTTGGGACAGCAAGAGACCCAGTACTTC.

The CDR3 sequence: CASSLTGRSIETQYF. The DNA of the CDR3 is TGTGCCAGCAGTCTGACGGGCAGGTCAATAGAGACCCAGTACTTC. The chain combines TRBV27 with TRBJ2-5; no clear D gene. V lost 5 bases and J 4 bases, leaving 17 bases between the germline ends. The CDR3 has 15 amino acids. In germline, CDR1 is MNHEY, CDR2 SMNVEV (reference sequence).

J is TRBJ1-2 and V is TRBV16; 10 nucleotides line up with TRBD1. From germline, CDR1 is KGHSY and CDR2 FQNENV. The CDR3 sequence is 18 residues long. V gave up 0 bases and J gave up 4 bases; unmatched junction bases: 11. CDR3 residues: CASSQSIQIGTGVYGYTF. The CDR3 nucleotides read TGTGCCAGCAGCCAATCGATTCAGATCGGGACAGGGGTCTATGGCTACACCTTC.

The chain's CDR3 is CATGLFQETQYF. The CDR3 nucleotides read TGTGCCACCGGTCTGTTCCAAGAGACCCAGTACTTC. The J gene is TRBJ2-5, the V gene TRBV7-8; no definite D call. V was clipped by 10 bases and J by 1 base, with 10 bases between them. Germline V lookup: CDR1 SGHVS, CDR2 FQNEAQ. CDR3 size: 12 residues.

CDR3 bases: TGTGCCAGCAGCCCGGCCGAGGGTTTTGGGCACAATGAGCAGTTCTTC. Protein product: CASSPAEGFGHNEQFF. V usage is TRBV4-2 and J usage is TRBJ2-1; D perhaps matches TRBD2 (5 bases). V was trimmed by 4 bases and J by 5 bases, leaving 18 bases between them. CDR1 LGHNA and CDR2 YNFKEQ come from the germline V gene. The CDR3 length is 16 residues.

The chain has TRBV9 and TRBJ2-1; the D call may be TRBD1 or TRBD2 (6 bases each). V was clipped by 2 bases and J by 3 bases, with 12 bases between them. The CDR3 loop spans 15 amino acids. Germline values: CDR1 SGDLS, CDR2 YYNGEE. Here the CDR3 reads CASSVDGGHYNEQFF. CDR3 DNA: TGTGCCAGCAGCGTTGACGGGGGCCACTACAATGAGCAGTTCTTC.

This clonotype turned up a few times. The rearrangement links TRBV29-1 to TRBJ2-7, with D possibly being TRBD2 (7 bases). The CDR3 contains 12 residues. V lost 4 bases, J lost 7 bases, and 14 bases lay in between. Per germline, CDR1 SQVTM and CDR2 ANQGSEA. The CDR3 bases are TGCAGCGTTGTGTTCAGGGGAGGGGAGCAGTACTTC. This codes for CSVVFRGGEQYF.

The chain uses TRBV27 and TRBJ2-3, with D unclear. This CDR3 contains 12 residues. The ends were cut back, 3 bases at V and 5 bases at J, with 6 bases in the middle. CDR1 is MNHEY and CDR2 is SMNVEV in the germline V gene (reference sequence). Here the CDR3 DNA reads TGTGCCAGCAGTTTTGAAGGAGATACGCAGTATTTT. It is translated as CASSFEGDTQYF.